These 32 T cell receptor beta chains share one sample of origin, sequenced in a study of beta chain features in type 1 diabetes listed by TCRdb under 2018. Receptor amplification or capture employed the immunoSEQ multiplex PCR assay. All of the isolated RNA was reverse transcribed with the High Capacity cDNA Reverse Transcription Kit, so expressed TCRB transcripts were sequenced. This immuneACCESS table, as held by TCRdb, lists in-frame sequences with V and J called but not all clones. Of the missing ones, under half trace to an unresolved V gene in checked studies; the others have no known cause. The sample table contains roughly 310,000 clones; only one count was recorded for approximately 11% of them. Together, the top ten hold around 0.015% of the sample. Sequenced input: naive CD4+ T cells from blood. The intended sense of this specimen's cell subset or site label: true naive CD4+ T cells. The receptors here all came from a woman in her 30s in good health.

This clone was found a few times. V is TRBV27 and J is TRBJ2-5; TRBD2 might be the D (6 bases). Germline loops: CDR1 MNHEY, CDR2 SMNVEV (reference sequence). This CDR3 comprises 16 residues. V was pared by 2 bases and J by 3 bases, with 16 bases between. Written as DNA, the CDR3 is TGTGCCAGCAGTTTACTACTTCGGGGGAGAAAAGAGACCCAGTACTTC. Translated, it gives CASSLLLRGRKETQYF.

This clone was found a few times. The chain couples TRBV5-6 to TRBJ2-7, with unresolved D. The CDR3 covers 12 residues. Germline lookup yields CDR1 SGHDT and CDR2 YYEEEE. The V end lost 0 bases, the J end lost 7 bases, and 8 bases lay between the germline ends. CDR3 coding DNA: TGTGCCAGCAGCTTGGACTACTATGAGCAGTACTTC. Protein: CASSLDYYEQYF.

The chain couples TRBV14 to TRBJ2-1, with 12 nucleotides matching TRBD2. The ends lost 3 bases at V and 5 bases at J; junction bases unmatched: 2. The germline V gene has CDR1 SGHDN and CDR2 FVKESK. This CDR3 is built from 15 residues. The CDR3, as DNA: TGTGCCAGCAGCCAGAGACTAGCGGGGGACAATGAGCAGTTCTTC. Protein: CASSQRLAGDNEQFF.

This chain links TRBV29-1 with TRBJ2-7; the match to TRBD2 covers 9 bases. V gave up 1 base and J gave up 3 bases; unmatched junction bases: 13. Germline lookup yields CDR1 SQVTM and CDR2 ANQGSEA. The CDR3 length is 17 residues. As DNA, the CDR3 is TGCAGCGTTGAAGCTGGTTTTGAGCGGGAGGCAGGCTACGAGCAGTACTTC. It encodes CSVEAGFEREAGYEQYF.

J is TRBJ1-1 and V is TRBV28; D gene unclear. Trimming removed 7 bases at V and 0 bases at J, with 9 bases between. The CDR3 totals 13 residues. Germline V lookup: CDR1 MDHEN, CDR2 SYDVKM. The CDR3 sequence is CASIEQLNTEAFF. The CDR3 nucleotides read TGTGCCAGCATTGAACAGTTGAACACTGAAGCTTTCTTT.

The chain combines TRBV5-1 with TRBJ2-1, with TRBD2 matching over 7 bases. The ends lost 4 bases at V and 8 bases at J; junction bases unmatched: 18. Germline-derived CDR1 and CDR2 are SGHRS and YFSETQ. The CDR3 sequence is 17 residues long. The CDR3 here is CASSTGLHSMVSDEQFF. The CDR3 nucleotides read TGCGCCAGCAGCACGGGACTACATTCTATGGTTAGTGATGAGCAGTTCTTC.

This clone was found a few times. The chain has TRBV7-9 and TRBJ1-5; maybe TRBD1 (6 bases). The CDR3 covers 13 residues. V lost 2 bases and J 5 bases, leaving 7 bases between the germline ends. Germline CDR1 reads SEHNR; CDR2 reads FQNEAQ (reference sequence). The CDR3 protein is CASSLKGDQPQHF. CDR3 coding DNA: TGTGCCAGCAGCTTAAAGGGGGATCAGCCCCAGCATTTT.

Written as DNA, the CDR3 is TGTGCCAGCAGCTTCGAGAAAGTCTCCTACAATGAGCAGTTCTTC. Amino acid sequence: CASSFEKVSYNEQFF. The rearrangement uses TRBV11-3 and TRBJ2-1, with D hard to call. CDR3 length: 15 residues. V dropped 3 bases and J dropped 0 bases, with 9 bases sitting between them. CDR1 and CDR2 (germline): SGHNT, YENEEA.

The V call is TRBV28, the J call TRBJ2-1; the match to TRBD2 covers 8 bases. CDR1 and CDR2 (germline): MDHEN, SYDVKM. The CDR3 has 15 amino acids. V lost 8 bases to trimming and J lost 8 bases; unmatched junction nucleotides: 14. CDR3 DNA: TGTGCCAGCGTAAGCGGCGGCGGGAGGCCCTATGAGCAGTTCTTC. It specifies CASVSGGGRPYEQFF.

J is TRBJ2-5 and V is TRBV19, with TRBD1 identical over 8 bases. The CDR3 is 13 residues long. The V gene's germline CDR1 is LNHDA and CDR2 SQIVND (reference sequence). The V segment lost 5 bases and the J segment 3 bases; nucleotides outside the gene matches: 2. This CDR3 is CASSPDREETQYF. CDR3 nucleotide sequence: TGTGCCAGTAGTCCGGACAGGGAAGAGACCCAGTACTTC.

In its sample, this clone was seen a few times. The chain combines TRBV4-1 with TRBJ1-5, with 9 bases identical to TRBD1. After removal of 4 bases from V and 4 bases from J, the junction contained 8 bases not matched to a gene. Germline V gives CDR1 MGHRA, CDR2 YSYEKL. CDR3 length equals 16 residues. The CDR3 DNA reads as TGCGCCAGCAGCCCCCGTCCGGACAGGGGAAATCAGCCCCAGCATTTT. Its protein product is CASSPRPDRGNQPQHF.

The chain joins TRBV28 to TRBJ2-7, with TRBD1 matching 8 bases. The germline V gene encodes CDR1 MDHEN and CDR2 SYDVKM. The ends lost 3 bases at V and 2 bases at J; junction bases unmatched: 6. CDR3 length: 15 amino acids. The CDR3 region has the DNA TGTGCCAGCAGTTTGCGCGGGACAGGTCCCTACGAGCAGTACTTC. It codes for CASSLRGTGPYEQYF.

The sample holds a few counts of this clone. The chain combines TRBV5-4 with TRBJ2-7; 11 nucleotides match TRBD2. Per germline, CDR1 SGHNT and CDR2 YYREEE (reference sequence). This CDR3 has 16 residues. The ends lost 5 bases at V and 0 bases at J; junction bases unmatched: 7. CDR3 coding DNA: TGTGCCAGCAGACGGACTAGCGGGCCGAGCTCCTACGAGCAGTACTTC. Amino acid sequence: CASRRTSGPSSYEQYF.

This clone has a handful of counts. The chain employs TRBV18 and TRBJ2-7; TRBD2 is a possible D gene (6 bases). The CDR3 sequence is 14 residues long. The germline gives CDR1 KGHSH, CDR2 LQKENI. Trimming removed 3 bases from V and 3 bases from J, with 12 bases in between. The CDR3 region is CASSPRAGHYEQYF. Written as DNA, the CDR3 is TGTGCCAGCTCACCGCGAGCGGGCCACTACGAGCAGTACTTC.

This chain uses TRBV28 with TRBJ2-7; D unresolved. Trimming removed 3 bases from V and 3 bases from J, with 9 bases in between. The CDR3 is made up of 13 amino acids. Per the germline V gene, CDR1 is MDHEN and CDR2 is SYDVKM. CDR3 coding DNA: TGTGCCAGCAGTTTTGGCAGATTCTACGAGCAGTACTTC. The encoded protein is CASSFGRFYEQYF.

This clone was seen a handful of times. This chain links TRBV11-3 with TRBJ2-1; 8 nucleotides align to TRBD2. This CDR3 comprises 14 residues. The germline gives CDR1 SGHNT, CDR2 YENEEA. V was pared by 5 bases and J by 5 bases, with 5 bases of the junction left unmatched. The chain's CDR3 is CASSRGRPNNEQFF. CDR3 nucleotide sequence: TGTGCCAGCAGCCGCGGGAGGCCTAACAATGAGCAGTTCTTC.

The genes are TRBV2 and TRBJ1-2, with a tentative D call TRBD1 (5 bases). The CDR3 is 15 amino acids. The V gene lost 7 bases and the J gene lost 1 base, with 16 bases spanning the gap. Germline CDR1 reads SNHLY; CDR2 reads FYNNEI. The CDR3 nucleotides are TGTGCCAGCAATTTCCTCCAGGGAAATAACTATGGCTACACCTTC. Amino acids: CASNFLQGNNYGYTF. The variable domain in full, completed from reference TRBV2 and TRBJ1-2, reads EPEVTQTPSHQVTQMGQEVILRCVPISNHLYFYWYRQILGQKVEFLVSFYNNEISEKSEIFDDQFSVERPDGSNFTLKIRSTKLEDSAMYFCASNFLQGNNYGYTFGSGTRLTVV.

The J gene is TRBJ2-2, the V gene TRBV9; 9 bases align to TRBD2. Germline values: CDR1 SGDLS, CDR2 YYNGEE. V gave up 4 bases and J gave up 2 bases; unmatched junction bases: 9. The CDR3 has 17 residues. The CDR3 is CASSPLTGTSNTGELFF. Here the CDR3 DNA reads TGTGCCAGCAGCCCTTTGACCGGGACTAGCAACACCGGGGAGCTGTTTTTT.

This clone was seen only a few times. The gene calls are TRBV10-3 and TRBJ2-7, with a possible D match to TRBD2 (6 bases). CDR3 length equals 15 residues. Germline V gene sequence: CDR1 ENHRY, CDR2 SYGVKD. V was shortened by 0 bases and J by 2 bases, with 11 bases between the two germline ends. The CDR3 DNA reads TGTGCCATCAGTGAGTCGGGGGGTGTTACCTACGAGCAGTACTTC. This sequence encodes CAISESGGVTYEQYF.

This chain uses TRBV1 with TRBJ2-5; TRBD1 reflects the table's D call only, with no check against the DNA. TRBV1 is a pseudogene segment. The CDR3 is made up of 17 amino acids. CDR3 DNA: TGCACCAGCAGCCAAGATGGCGGCAGGGGGCGTAGGGAGACCCAGTACTTC. It codes for CTSSQDGGRGRRETQYF.

This clone showed up just a few times. The rearrangement links TRBV6-6 to TRBJ2-2; 7 bases align to TRBD2. Looked up from germline, CDR1 is MNHNY and CDR2 is SVGAGI (reference sequence). The CDR3 has 15 amino acids. The J segment lost 2 bases and the V segment lost 8 bases, leaving 8 bases of the junction unmatched. CDR3 region: CASGLGGGNTGELFF. The CDR3 DNA sequence: TGTGCCAGCGGTCTGGGCGGGGGTAACACCGGGGAGCTGTTTTTT.

V gene TRBV19 combines with J gene TRBJ1-1; 9 nucleotides match TRBD1. Germline CDR1 and CDR2: LNHDA and SQIVND (reference sequence). The V and J ends lost 3 bases and 6 bases, in that order; junction bases with no gene match: 11. The CDR3 extends over 16 amino acids. The CDR3 is CASSITTQGANAEAFF. The CDR3 coding sequence is TGTGCCAGTAGTATTACTACACAGGGGGCCAACGCTGAAGCTTTCTTT.

This clone was found a few times. The V call is TRBV2, the J call TRBJ2-3; TRBD2 might be the D (5 bases). Trimming took off 7 bases at V and 1 base at J, with 12 bases between the two ends. Germline-derived CDR1 and CDR2 are SNHLY and FYNNEI. There are 14 residues in the CDR3. The CDR3 here is CASTPRARTDTQYF. CDR3 nucleotide sequence: TGTGCCAGCACTCCGCGGGCCCGCACAGATACGCAGTATTTT.

The table lists this clone with a few counts. The chain joins TRBV7-9 to TRBJ2-1; D unresolved. Germline V CDR1 and CDR2: SEHNR, FQNEAQ (reference sequence). This CDR3 region has 12 residues. Trimming shortened V by 5 bases and J by 12 bases, and 14 bases separated the two germline ends. The CDR3 sequence is CASSPDFLGQFF. The DNA of the CDR3 is TGTGCCAGCAGCCCCGACTTCTTGGGGCAGTTCTTC.

The V gene is TRBV18, the J gene TRBJ2-1; tentative D call: TRBD2 (6 bases). This CDR3 is built from 13 residues. The V end lost 3 bases, the J end lost 10 bases, and 13 bases lay between the germline ends. The germline CDR1 and CDR2 sequences are KGHSH and LQKENI. The CDR3 DNA reads TGTGCCAGCTCACCGACGGGACTGCCGGAGCAGTTCTTC. This encodes CASSPTGLPEQFF.

The rearrangement uses TRBV7-9 and TRBJ2-7; TRBD2 aligns across 7 bases. The CDR3 runs 17 residues. The trim removed 1 base at V and 2 bases at J, leaving 11 bases unmatched. Germline V gene lookup returns CDR1 SEHNR and CDR2 FQNEAQ (reference sequence). The CDR3 bases are TGTGCCAGCAGCTTAGGAACTAGCGTCCTGGGGGCCTACGAGCAGTACTTC. It codes for CASSLGTSVLGAYEQYF.

This clone was counted between two and nine times. The rearrangement uses TRBV21-1 and TRBJ2-7; the table's D call, TRBD2, has no DNA check behind it. TRBV21-1 is labeled a pseudogene. The CDR3 spans 16 residues. This CDR3 is CASSKDPLAEVYEQYF. In nucleotides, the CDR3 is TGTGCCAGCAGCAAAGATCCACTAGCGGAAGTCTACGAGCAGTACTTC.

This clone was observed a handful of times. This chain joins TRBV6-1 and TRBJ2-7; 11 bases agree with TRBD1. The germline V gene encodes CDR1 MNHNS and CDR2 SASEGT. This CDR3 region has 14 residues. J gave up 3 bases and V 4 bases, and 2 bases lay outside the gene matches. CDR3: CASSGGQGVYEQYF. The CDR3 DNA reads TGTGCCAGCAGTGGGGGACAGGGGGTCTACGAGCAGTACTTC.

The chain couples TRBV7-2 to TRBJ2-1, with 11 positions matching TRBD2. Germline V gene data show CDR1 as SGHTA and CDR2 as FQGNSA. Losses at the gene ends were 4 bases for V and 4 bases for J; bases not matched to a gene: 3. The CDR3 consists of 15 residues. CDR3 sequence: CASSSGLAEYNEQFF. The CDR3 DNA reads as TGTGCCAGCAGCTCGGGACTAGCGGAATACAATGAGCAGTTCTTC.

The genes are TRBV9 and TRBJ2-1; the match to TRBD2 covers 13 bases. Germline trimming cut 0 bases from V and 8 bases from J; bases unmatched to any gene: 8. This CDR3 is built from 17 residues. Germline CDR1 SGDLS, CDR2 YYNGEE. The DNA of the CDR3 is TGTGCCAGCAGCGTAGTAGGTGGGACTAGCGGGAAGGATGAGCAGTTCTTC. Protein product: CASSVVGGTSGKDEQFF. Full variable domain (outside the CDR3, taken from reference TRBV9 and TRBJ2-1): DSGVTQTPKHLITATGQRVTLRCSPRSGDLSVYWYQQSLDQGLQFLIQYYNGEERAKGNILERFSAQQFPDLHSELNLSSLELGDSALYFCASSVVGGTSGKDEQFFGPGTRLTVL.

CDR3 DNA: TGTGCCAGCAGCTCGTTAGTCGATGAGCAGTTCTTC. As protein: CASSSLVDEQFF. The V and J genes are TRBV11-2 and TRBJ2-1; no definite D call. Looked up from germline, CDR1 is SGHAT and CDR2 is FQNNGV. V lost 4 bases and J lost 8, with 9 bases in between. This CDR3 is built from 12 residues.

This clone was picked up a small number of times. The chain employs TRBV7-2 and TRBJ2-1; 11 bases align to TRBD2. J was trimmed by 6 bases and V by 5 bases; bases with no gene match: 9. Per germline, CDR1 SGHTA and CDR2 FQGNSA. This CDR3 has 16 residues. CDR3: CASSQSLAGAVNEQFF. The CDR3 DNA sequence: TGTGCCAGCAGCCAATCACTAGCGGGAGCGGTCAATGAGCAGTTCTTC.